This T cell receptor beta chain was sequenced during a study of vaccination and CD4 T cells after COVID-19. Stated treatment: roughly 10-day PBMC culture with coronavirus spike peptide pools or control peptides (ViraFEST assay). Worth noting for this clonotype: What it recognizes is unknown.

CD4+ T cells that had been cultured provided DNA sequenced with the Oncomine TCR Beta short-read assay. TCRdb passed the PCR reads through MiXCR, listing each CDR3 protein once. Of about 23,000 distinct CDR3 sequences in the sample, approximately 48% were seen once. This receptor was identified in a human donor who received a COVID-19 vaccine. The input for sequencing was CD4+ T cells from blood, cultured in vitro, taken before SARS-CoV-2 vaccination.

CDR3 DNA sequence: TGTGCCAGTAGTATCGTGACAGGGGCAACTAATGAAAAACTGTTTTTT. It is translated as CASSIVTGATNEKLFF. J is TRBJ1-4 and V is TRBV19, with 8 bases identical to TRBD1. With 3 bases clipped from V and 0 bases from J, the junction kept 3 bases outside the gene matches. This CDR3 is 16 amino acids long. The germline V gene has CDR1 LNHDA and CDR2 SQIVND (reference sequence).